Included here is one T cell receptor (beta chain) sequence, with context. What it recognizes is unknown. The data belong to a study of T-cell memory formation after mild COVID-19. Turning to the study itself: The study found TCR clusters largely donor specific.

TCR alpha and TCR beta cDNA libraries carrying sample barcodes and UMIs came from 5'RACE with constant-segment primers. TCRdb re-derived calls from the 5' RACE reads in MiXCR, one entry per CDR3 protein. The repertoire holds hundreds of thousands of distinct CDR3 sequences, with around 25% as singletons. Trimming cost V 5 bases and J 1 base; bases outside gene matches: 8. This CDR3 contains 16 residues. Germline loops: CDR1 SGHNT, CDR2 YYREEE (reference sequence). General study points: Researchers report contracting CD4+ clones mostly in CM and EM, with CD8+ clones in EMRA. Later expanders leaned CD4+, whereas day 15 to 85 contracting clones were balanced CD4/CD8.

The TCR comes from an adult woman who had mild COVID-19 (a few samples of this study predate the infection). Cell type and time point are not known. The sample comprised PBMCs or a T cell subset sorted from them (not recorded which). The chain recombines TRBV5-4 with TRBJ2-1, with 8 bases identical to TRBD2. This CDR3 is CASRNLAGGSYNEQFF. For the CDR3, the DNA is TGTGCCAGCAGAAATCTAGCGGGTGGGTCCTACAATGAGCAGTTCTTC.